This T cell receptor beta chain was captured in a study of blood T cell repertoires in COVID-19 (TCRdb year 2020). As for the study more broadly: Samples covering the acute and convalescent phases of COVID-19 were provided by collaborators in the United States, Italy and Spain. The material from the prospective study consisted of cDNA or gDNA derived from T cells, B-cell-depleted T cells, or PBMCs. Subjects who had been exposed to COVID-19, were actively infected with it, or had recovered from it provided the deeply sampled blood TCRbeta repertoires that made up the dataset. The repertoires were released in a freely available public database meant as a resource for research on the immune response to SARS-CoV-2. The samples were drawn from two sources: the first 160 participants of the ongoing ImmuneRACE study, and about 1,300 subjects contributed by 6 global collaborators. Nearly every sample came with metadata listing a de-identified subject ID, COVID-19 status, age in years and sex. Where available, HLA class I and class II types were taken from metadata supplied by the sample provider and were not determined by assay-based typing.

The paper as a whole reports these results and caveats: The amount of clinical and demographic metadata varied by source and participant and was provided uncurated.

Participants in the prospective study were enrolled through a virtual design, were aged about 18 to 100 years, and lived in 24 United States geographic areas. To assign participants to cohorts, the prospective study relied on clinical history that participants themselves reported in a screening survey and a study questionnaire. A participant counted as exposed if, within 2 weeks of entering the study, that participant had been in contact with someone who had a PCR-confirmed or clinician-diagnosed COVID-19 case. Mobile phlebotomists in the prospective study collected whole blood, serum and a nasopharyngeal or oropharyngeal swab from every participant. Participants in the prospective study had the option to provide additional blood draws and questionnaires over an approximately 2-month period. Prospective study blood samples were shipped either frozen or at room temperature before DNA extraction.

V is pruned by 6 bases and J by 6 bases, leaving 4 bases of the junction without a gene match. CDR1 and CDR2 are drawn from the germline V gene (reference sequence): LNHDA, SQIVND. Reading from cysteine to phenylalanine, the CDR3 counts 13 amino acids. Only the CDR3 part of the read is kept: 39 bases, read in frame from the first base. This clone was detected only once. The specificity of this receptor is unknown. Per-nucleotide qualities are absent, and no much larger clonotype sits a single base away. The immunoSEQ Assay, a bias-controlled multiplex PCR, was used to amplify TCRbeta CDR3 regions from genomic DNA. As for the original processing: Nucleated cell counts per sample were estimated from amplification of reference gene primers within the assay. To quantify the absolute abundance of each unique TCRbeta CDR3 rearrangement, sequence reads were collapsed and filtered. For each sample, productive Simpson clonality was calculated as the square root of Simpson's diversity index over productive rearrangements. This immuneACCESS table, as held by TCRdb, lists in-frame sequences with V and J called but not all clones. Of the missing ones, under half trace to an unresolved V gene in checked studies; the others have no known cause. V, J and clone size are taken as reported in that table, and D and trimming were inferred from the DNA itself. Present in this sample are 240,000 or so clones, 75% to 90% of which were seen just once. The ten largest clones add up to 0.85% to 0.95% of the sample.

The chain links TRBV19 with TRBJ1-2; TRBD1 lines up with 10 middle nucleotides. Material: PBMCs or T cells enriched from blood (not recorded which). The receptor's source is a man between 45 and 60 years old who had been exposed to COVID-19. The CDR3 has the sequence CASRAGTGDGYTF. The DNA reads TGTGCCAGTAGAGCCGGGACAGGGGATGGCTACACCTTC.